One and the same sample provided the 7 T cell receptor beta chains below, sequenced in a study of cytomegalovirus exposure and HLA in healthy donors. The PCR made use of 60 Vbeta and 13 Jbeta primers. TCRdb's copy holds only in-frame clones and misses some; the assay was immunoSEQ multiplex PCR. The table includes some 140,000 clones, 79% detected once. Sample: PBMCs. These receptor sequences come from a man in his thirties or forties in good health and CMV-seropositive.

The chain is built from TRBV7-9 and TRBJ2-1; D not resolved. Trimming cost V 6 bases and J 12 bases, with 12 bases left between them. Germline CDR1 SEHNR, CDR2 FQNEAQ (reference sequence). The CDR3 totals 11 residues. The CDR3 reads CASSSPPGQFF. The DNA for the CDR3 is TGTGCCAGCAGTAGTCCACCAGGGCAGTTCTTC.

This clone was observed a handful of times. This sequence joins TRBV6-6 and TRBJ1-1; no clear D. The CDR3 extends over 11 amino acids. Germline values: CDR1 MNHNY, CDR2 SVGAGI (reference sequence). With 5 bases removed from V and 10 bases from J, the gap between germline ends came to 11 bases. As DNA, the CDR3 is TGTGCCAGCAGTGAGGAGGGAGGAGCTTTCTTT. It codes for CASSEEGGAFF.

CDR3: CAWRGPGQSIYNEQFF. The DNA of the CDR3 is TGTGCCTGGAGGGGGCCGGGACAGTCGATTTACAATGAGCAGTTCTTC. The genes are TRBV30 and TRBJ2-1; the match to TRBD1 covers 7 bases. This CDR3 region has 16 residues. Germline V gene sequence: CDR1 GTSNPN, CDR2 SVGIG (reference sequence). Losses at the gene ends were 3 bases for V and 4 bases for J; bases not matched to a gene: 12.

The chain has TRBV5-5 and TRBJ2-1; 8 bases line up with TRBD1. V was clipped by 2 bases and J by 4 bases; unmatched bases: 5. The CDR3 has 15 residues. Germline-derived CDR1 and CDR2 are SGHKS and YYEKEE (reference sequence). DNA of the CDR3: TGTGCCAGCAGCTTAAGGGACAGGACGTACAATGAGCAGTTCTTC. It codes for CASSLRDRTYNEQFF.

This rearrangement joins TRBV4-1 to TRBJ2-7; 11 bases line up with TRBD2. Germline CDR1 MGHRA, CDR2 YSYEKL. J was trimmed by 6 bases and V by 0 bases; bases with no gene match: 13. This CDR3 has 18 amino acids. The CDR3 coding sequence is TGCGCCAGCAGCCAAGATCAATTCGGGACTAGCGGACAAACCGAGCAGTACTTC. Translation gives CASSQDQFGTSGQTEQYF.

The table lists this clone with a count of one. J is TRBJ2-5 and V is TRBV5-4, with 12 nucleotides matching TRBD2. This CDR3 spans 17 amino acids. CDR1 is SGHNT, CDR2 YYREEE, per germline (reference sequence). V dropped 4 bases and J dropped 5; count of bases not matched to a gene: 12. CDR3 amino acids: CASSRERLAGAGETQYF. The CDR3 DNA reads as TGTGCCAGCAGCAGGGAAAGACTAGCGGGAGCCGGGGAGACCCAGTACTTC. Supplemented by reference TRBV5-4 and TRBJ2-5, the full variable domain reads ETGVTQSPTHLIKTRGQQVTLRCSSQSGHNTVSWYQQALGQGPQFIFQYYREEENGRGNFPPRFSGLQFPNYSSELNVNALELDDSALYLCASSRERLAGAGETQYFGPGTRLLVL.

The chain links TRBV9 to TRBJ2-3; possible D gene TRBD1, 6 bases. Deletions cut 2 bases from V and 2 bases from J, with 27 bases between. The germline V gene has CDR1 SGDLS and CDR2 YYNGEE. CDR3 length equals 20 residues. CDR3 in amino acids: CASSVPSGTTGLDPTDTQYF. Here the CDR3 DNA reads TGTGCCAGCAGCGTCCCCTCTGGGACAACCGGGCTAGATCCCACAGATACGCAGTATTTT.